This entry lists 16 T cell receptor beta chains sequenced from one sample in a study of control samples from healthy donors and cancer patients (dated by TCRdb to the early 2020s). Library creation used the immunoSEQ multiplex PCR assay. TCRdb took this table from immuneACCESS and kept in-frame rearrangements with V and J called. Such tables lack part of the clones; where checked against another copy, unresolved V genes explain under half of the gap, and the rest is unexplained. The sample contains about 5,600 clones, just under 85% of them found a single time. Together, the top ten hold roughly 7% of the sample. Sequenced: formalin-fixed, paraffin-embedded tissue. These receptors originate from a female donor with lung cancer.

V gene TRBV2 combines with J gene TRBJ2-3; 7 bases are a match to TRBD1. CDR1 and CDR2 from the germline V gene are SNHLY and FYNNEI. V was clipped by 0 bases and J by 3 bases; unmatched bases: 3. This CDR3 region has 15 residues. In DNA form, the CDR3 reads TGTGCCAGCAGTGAAGCGCGCAGGGGGACAGATACGCAGTATTTT. It encodes CASSEARRGTDTQYF.

The rearrangement joins TRBV2 to TRBJ2-1, with 12 positions matching TRBD2. The V and J ends lost 3 bases and 5 bases, in that order; junction bases with no gene match: 5. The CDR3 contains 16 residues. CDR1 is SNHLY and CDR2 is FYNNEI in the germline V gene. CDR3 sequence reads: CASSDSGLAGNNEQFF. The CDR3, as DNA: TGTGCCAGCAGTGATAGCGGACTAGCGGGGAACAATGAGCAGTTCTTC. The variable domain in full, completed from reference TRBV2 and TRBJ2-1, reads EPEVTQTPSHQVTQMGQEVILRCVPISNHLYFYWYRQILGQKVEFLVSFYNNEISEKSEIFDDQFSVERPDGSNFTLKIRSTKLEDSAMYFCASSDSGLAGNNEQFFGPGTRLTVL.

V is TRBV20-1 and J is TRBJ2-3; 15 nucleotides align to TRBD2. CDR3 length: 17 amino acids. V lost 3 bases to trimming and J lost 1 base; unmatched junction nucleotides: 5. The germline CDR1 and CDR2 sequences are DFQATT and SNEGSKA (reference sequence). The CDR3 loop is CSASGLAGGPGTDTQYF. CDR3 DNA: TGCAGTGCTAGTGGACTAGCGGGAGGGCCGGGCACAGATACGCAGTATTTT.

This clone was counted between two and nine times. The chain combines TRBV10-1 with TRBJ2-5; 7 bases align to TRBD1. The CDR3 spans 16 residues. The germline CDR1 and CDR2 sequences are WNHNN and SYGVQD (reference sequence). Losses at the gene ends were 8 bases for V and 1 base for J; bases not matched to a gene: 13. CDR3 DNA sequence: TGCGCCAGCTCCCCACCGGGACAGACCGTCCAAGAGACCCAGTACTTC. Its translation is CASSPPGQTVQETQYF.

The chain has TRBV6-5 and TRBJ1-2, with 8 bases that match TRBD1. This CDR3 is 15 amino acids long. Losses at the gene ends were 7 bases for V and 9 bases for J; bases not matched to a gene: 16. The germline gives CDR1 MNHEY, CDR2 SVGAGI. The CDR3: CASNPSTGDSYSYTF. In DNA, the CDR3 is TGTGCCAGCAACCCGTCGACAGGGGATTCGTATAGCTACACCTTC.

The V and J genes are TRBV19 and TRBJ1-1, with 7 nucleotides matching TRBD1. The CDR3 has 14 residues. From germline, CDR1 is LNHDA and CDR2 SQIVND (reference sequence). Unmatched junction bases numbered 10, after V lost 7 bases and J lost 5 bases. CDR3 sequence reads: CASKARAGGTEAFF. The CDR3 bases are TGTGCCAGTAAGGCGCGAGCAGGGGGGACTGAAGCTTTCTTT. The whole variable domain, filled in from reference TRBV19 and TRBJ1-1, reads DGGITQSPKYLFRKEGQNVTLSCEQNLNHDAMYWYRQDPGQGLRLIYYSQIVNDFQKGDIAEGYSVSREKKESFPLTVTSAQKNPTAFYLCASKARAGGTEAFFGQGTRLTVV.

This chain uses TRBV9 with TRBJ2-7; D may be TRBD2 (5 bases). The V gene's germline CDR1 is SGDLS and CDR2 YYNGEE. Trimming cost V 4 bases and J 3 bases, with 17 bases left between them. The CDR3 is 15 amino acids. CDR3 coding DNA: TGTGCCAGCAGCCCAAGCCCCAACGGGAACTACGAGCAGTACTTC. Translating it yields CASSPSPNGNYEQYF.

The rearrangement joins TRBV19 to TRBJ1-4; no definite D call. Germline CDR1 and CDR2: LNHDA and SQIVND (reference sequence). The CDR3 runs 15 residues. Trimming removed 4 bases from V and 0 bases from J, with 9 bases in between. In nucleotides, the CDR3 is TGTGCCAGTAGTAGTATGGCTGCAACTAATGAAAAACTGTTTTTT. The encoded protein is CASSSMAATNEKLFF. The variable domain in full, completed from reference TRBV19 and TRBJ1-4, reads DGGITQSPKYLFRKEGQNVTLSCEQNLNHDAMYWYRQDPGQGLRLIYYSQIVNDFQKGDIAEGYSVSREKKESFPLTVTSAQKNPTAFYLCASSSMAATNEKLFFGSGTQLSVL.

V usage is TRBV5-1 and J usage is TRBJ2-2, with 7 bases that match TRBD1. Germline V gene data show CDR1 as SGHRS and CDR2 as YFSETQ. With 2 bases clipped from V and 7 bases from J, the junction kept 5 bases outside the gene matches. This CDR3 comprises 14 residues. The CDR3 bases are TGCGCCAGCAGCTTAGACAGGGTGGACGGGGAGCTGTTTTTT. Its translation: CASSLDRVDGELFF.

The rearrangement uses TRBV12-3 or TRBV12-4 and TRBJ2-3; D is ambiguous. Trimming stripped 1 base from V and 10 bases from J, with 6 bases between. This CDR3 has 11 residues. The CDR3 DNA is TGTGCCAGCAGTTTAGAGGGATCGCAGTATTTT. The encoded protein is CASSLEGSQYF.

The rearrangement uses TRBV19 and TRBJ1-1; TRBD1 aligns across 8 bases. The CDR3 has 12 amino acids. Per germline, CDR1 LNHDA and CDR2 SQIVND (reference sequence). Unmatched junction bases numbered 2, after V lost 9 bases and J lost 2 bases. CDR3: CASGQGNTEAFF. CDR3 DNA sequence: TGTGCCAGCGGACAGGGTAACACTGAAGCTTTCTTT. The full variable domain, rest sourced from reference TRBV19 and TRBJ1-1, is DGGITQSPKYLFRKEGQNVTLSCEQNLNHDAMYWYRQDPGQGLRLIYYSQIVNDFQKGDIAEGYSVSREKKESFPLTVTSAQKNPTAFYLCASGQGNTEAFFGQGTRLTVV.

The genes are TRBV7-8 and TRBJ2-1; TRBD2 might be the D (6 bases). Per the germline V gene, CDR1 is SGHVS and CDR2 is FQNEAQ. Trimming stripped 5 bases from V and 5 bases from J, with 16 bases between. The CDR3 extends over 15 amino acids. This CDR3 reads CASSQGRDIHNEQFF. CDR3 coding DNA: TGTGCCAGCAGCCAAGGGCGGGATATCCACAATGAGCAGTTCTTC. Combining the CDR3 with reference TRBV7-8 and TRBJ2-1 gives the whole variable domain GAGVSQSPRYKVAKRGQDVALRCDPISGHVSLFWYQQALGQGPEFLTYFQNEAQLDKSGLPSDRFFAERPEGSVSTLKIQRTQQEDSAVYLCASSQGRDIHNEQFFGPGTRLTVL.

The chain employs TRBV6-5 and TRBJ1-6; 8 bases are shared with TRBD1. The CDR3 is 14 amino acids. Germline CDR1 and CDR2: MNHEY and SVGAGI. Trimming took 6 bases from V and 7 from J; bases not matched to a gene: 5. The CDR3 coding sequence is TGTGCCAGCAGAAAAGGGGACAGGAATTCACCCCTCCACTTT. It is translated as CASRKGDRNSPLHF.

V gene TRBV7-3 combines with J gene TRBJ2-1; TRBD2 aligns across 11 bases. CDR1 and CDR2 (germline): SGHTA, FQGTGA. This CDR3 comprises 16 residues. V was pared by 5 bases and J by 2 bases, with 5 bases of the junction left unmatched. The chain's CDR3 is CASSRTGLAAYNEQFF. CDR3 DNA sequence: TGTGCCAGCAGCCGCACGGGACTAGCGGCCTACAATGAGCAGTTCTTC.

This clone was seen only a few times. The J gene is TRBJ2-3, the V gene TRBV24-1; D gene ambiguous. Germline CDR1 and CDR2: KGHDR and SFDVKD. Trimming removed 0 bases from V and 8 bases from J, with 11 bases in between. The CDR3 has 14 amino acids. The CDR3 region has the DNA TGTGCCACCAGTGATTTGGGCTTAGGGCCTACGCAGTATTTT. Translating gives CATSDLGLGPTQYF.

The chain combines TRBV6-2 or TRBV6-3 with TRBJ1-6; D is ambiguous. V lost 2 bases and J 8 bases, leaving 4 bases between the germline ends. This CDR3 contains 12 residues. The V gene's germline CDR1 is MNHEY and CDR2 SVGEGT. This chain's CDR3 is CASSYGDSPLHF. CDR3 DNA sequence: TGTGCCAGCAGTTACGGCGATTCACCCCTCCACTTT.